The 21 T cell receptor beta chains below were found in one sample sequenced in a study of neoadjuvant nivolumab and ipilimumab in lung cancer. Data came from immunoSEQ multiplex PCR; TCRdb stores just in-frame clones and leaves some out. The data hold 7,500 to 9,000 clones, with about 80% observed a single time. The sample in question was tumor tissue, obtained after neoadjuvant nivolumab, alone or with ipilimumab, at or shortly before surgery. These receptors were obtained from an adult with non-small cell lung cancer.

The chain employs TRBV28 and TRBJ2-7, with TRBD1 identical over 9 bases. There are 14 residues in the CDR3. The V segment lost 5 bases and the J segment 3 bases; nucleotides outside the gene matches: 5. The germline V gene encodes CDR1 MDHEN and CDR2 SYDVKM. The CDR3: CASSAPGQGYEQYF. CDR3 sequence (DNA): TGTGCCAGCAGTGCCCCGGGACAGGGCTACGAGCAGTACTTC.

The rearrangement links TRBV15 to TRBJ1-6, with a weak D call TRBD1 (6 bases). The CDR3 runs to 17 residues. Germline lookup yields CDR1 LNHNV and CDR2 YYDKDF (reference sequence). The V and J ends lost 1 base and 6 bases respectively, with 16 bases between them. The CDR3: CATSRGGGGAINSPLHF. The CDR3 DNA reads as TGTGCCACCAGCAGAGGAGGAGGGGGGGCAATTAATTCACCCCTCCACTTT.

The chain joins TRBV10-1 to TRBJ2-1, with no clear D. This CDR3 contains 13 residues. Trimming removed 2 bases at V and 5 bases at J, with 7 bases between. Germline CDR1 reads WNHNN; CDR2 reads SYGVQD (reference sequence). CDR3 sequence: CASSEGRDNEQFF. CDR3 sequence (DNA): TGCGCCAGCAGTGAGGGCAGAGACAATGAGCAGTTCTTC.

V and J are TRBV10-3 and TRBJ1-1; TRBD1 matches at 8 bases. V was pared by 3 bases and J by 1 base, with 4 bases of the junction left unmatched. The CDR3 consists of 15 residues. CDR1 and CDR2 (germline): ENHRY, SYGVKD. The CDR3 DNA sequence: TGTGCCATCAGTGATTCCACAGGGGGGAACACTGAAGCTTTCTTT. Translating gives CAISDSTGGNTEAFF.

This chain connects TRBV30 to TRBJ1-2, with D tentatively TRBD1 (5 bases). The CDR3 is 15 amino acids. Deletions cut 0 bases from V and 7 bases from J, with 18 bases between. The germline V gene encodes CDR1 GTSNPN and CDR2 SVGIG (reference sequence). For the CDR3, the DNA is TGTGCCTGGAGTGTACTCGGGACGCCACCTTTTGGCTACACCTTC. Translating it yields CAWSVLGTPPFGYTF.

V usage is TRBV4-2 and J usage is TRBJ2-6; no clear D gene. Germline V CDR1 and CDR2: LGHNA, YNFKEQ. Trimming took off 0 bases at V and 0 bases at J, with 6 bases between the two ends. CDR3 length equals 16 residues. The CDR3 region has the DNA TGTGCCAGCAGCCAAGATAGCAGCTCTGGGGCCAACGTCCTGACTTTC. This encodes CASSQDSSSGANVLTF.

This chain uses TRBV29-1 with TRBJ2-2, with 10 bases identical to TRBD2. This CDR3 has 13 residues. Per germline, CDR1 SQVTM and CDR2 ANQGSEA. V trimming: 4 bases; J trimming: 4 bases; junction bases outside the gene matches: 0. The CDR3 reads CSVGTSGTGELFF. The CDR3 DNA reads as TGCAGCGTTGGGACTAGCGGCACCGGGGAGCTGTTTTTT.

The chain links TRBV5-1 to TRBJ2-6; possibly TRBD1 for D (6 bases). The germline V gene has CDR1 SGHRS and CDR2 YFSETQ. Trimming removed 4 bases at V and 0 bases at J, with 14 bases between. The CDR3 consists of 17 residues. In DNA form, the CDR3 reads TGCGCCAGCAGCGTCAGGGGACCCAACTCTGGGGCCAACGTCCTGACTTTC. It encodes CASSVRGPNSGANVLTF.

The chain carries TRBV18 and TRBJ2-3, with 8 bases identical to TRBD2. CDR1 and CDR2 from the germline V gene are KGHSH and LQKENI. V shed 0 bases and J 3 bases; nucleotides not matched to a gene: 5. The CDR3 length is 16 residues. DNA for the CDR3: TGTGCCAGCTCACCACCGTCGGGGGGGCGGACAGATACGCAGTATTTT. It is translated as CASSPPSGGRTDTQYF.

The chain couples TRBV19 to TRBJ1-5; D might be TRBD1 (6 bases). The CDR3 covers 16 residues. V shed 4 bases and J shed 0 bases, with 13 bases lying between them. Germline V lookup: CDR1 LNHDA, CDR2 SQIVND (reference sequence). The CDR3 bases are TGTGCCAGTAGTAGGGGGCCAGGGAATAGCAATCAGCCCCAGCATTTT. Protein: CASSRGPGNSNQPQHF.

The chain recombines TRBV6-6 with TRBJ1-6, with 7 bases matching TRBD1. Germline CDR1 MNHNY, CDR2 SVGAGI (reference sequence). This CDR3 spans 13 amino acids. V trimming: 6 bases; J trimming: 9 bases; junction bases outside the gene matches: 5. The CDR3 loop is CASSQGEGSPLHF. In DNA, the CDR3 is TGTGCCAGCAGCCAGGGGGAAGGTTCACCCCTCCACTTT.

CDR3 protein: CSVEVGQGYGYTF. The CDR3 nucleotides are TGCAGCGTTGAAGTGGGACAGGGGTACGGCTACACCTTC. The gene calls are TRBV29-1 and TRBJ1-2, with 10 bases aligning to TRBD1. The CDR3 runs 13 residues. Trimming cost V 1 base and J 8 bases; bases outside gene matches: 4. Germline V lookup: CDR1 SQVTM, CDR2 ANQGSEA.

The rearrangement uses TRBV5-4 and TRBJ2-3; no reliable D call. Per the germline V gene, CDR1 is SGHNT and CDR2 is YYREEE (reference sequence). The CDR3 is made up of 11 amino acids. The V and J ends lost 2 bases and 2 bases respectively, with 0 bases between them. In nucleotides, the CDR3 is TGTGCCAGCAGCTTCACAGATACGCAGTATTTT. It yields the protein CASSFTDTQYF.

The genes are TRBV2 and TRBJ1-1, with 9 bases that match TRBD1. The CDR3 consists of 14 residues. The germline gives CDR1 SNHLY, CDR2 FYNNEI. V was clipped by 3 bases and J by 7 bases; unmatched bases: 6. The CDR3 is CASSDRTGVFEAFF. CDR3 coding DNA: TGTGCCAGCAGTGATCGGACAGGGGTATTTGAAGCTTTCTTT.

The chain is built from TRBV25-1 and TRBJ1-4; weak D call: TRBD1 (5 bases). Germline CDR1 reads MGHDK; CDR2 reads SYGVNS. The V gene lost 4 bases and the J gene lost 7 bases, with 10 bases spanning the gap. The CDR3 has 13 amino acids. Here the CDR3 reads CASSVAGSEKLFF. The CDR3 nucleotides are TGTGCCAGCAGTGTGGCAGGGAGTGAAAAACTGTTTTTT.

This chain uses TRBV7-9 with TRBJ1-5, with D maybe TRBD1 (6 bases). This CDR3 is built from 15 residues. Trimming removed 3 bases from V and 7 bases from J, with 16 bases in between. Germline V gives CDR1 SEHNR, CDR2 FQNEAQ (reference sequence). Here the CDR3 reads CASSFAGASGQPQHF. The CDR3 DNA reads TGTGCCAGCAGCTTCGCGGGGGCAAGCGGACAGCCCCAGCATTTT.

CDR3 protein: CASSLGSSGGQQETQYF. The CDR3 coding sequence is TGTGCCAGCAGCTTAGGTTCATCGGGGGGCCAGCAAGAGACCCAGTACTTC. This sequence joins TRBV11-2 and TRBJ2-5, with a possible D match to TRBD2 (7 bases). The CDR3 extends over 17 amino acids. The germline gives CDR1 SGHAT, CDR2 FQNNGV. Trimming shortened V by 1 base and J by 2 bases, and 17 bases separated the two germline ends.

V is TRBV19 and J is TRBJ1-5, with a tentative D call TRBD1 (6 bases). The CDR3 has 18 residues. The germline CDR1 and CDR2 sequences are LNHDA and SQIVND (reference sequence). The germline V and J ends were trimmed by 3 bases and 3 bases, with 21 bases remaining between them. The CDR3 DNA reads TGTGCCAGTAGTATTTGGTTAGTGGACAGAGTAAACAATCAGCCCCAGCATTTT. Translated, it gives CASSIWLVDRVNNQPQHF.

The rearrangement uses TRBV6-5 and TRBJ2-1; D is possibly TRBD2 (6 bases). CDR3 length: 15 residues. The V end lost 6 bases, the J end lost 0 bases, and 12 bases lay between the germline ends. Germline CDR1 MNHEY, CDR2 SVGAGI. CDR3 residues: CASRAGRVSYNEQFF. The CDR3 coding sequence is TGTGCCAGCAGGGCGGGAAGGGTCTCCTACAATGAGCAGTTCTTC.

The gene calls are TRBV5-1 and TRBJ2-2, with a tentative D call TRBD2 (6 bases). Between the trimmed V and J ends, which lost 3 bases and 4 bases, there was a span of 13 bases. The CDR3 has 15 amino acids. The germline gives CDR1 SGHRS, CDR2 YFSETQ. The CDR3 reads CASSSQGGSTGELFF. For the CDR3, the DNA is TGCGCCAGCAGCTCCCAGGGAGGTAGCACCGGGGAGCTGTTTTTT.

The chain links TRBV6-6 to TRBJ1-5; no reliable D call. Trimming pared 2 bases from V and 6 bases from J, leaving 8 bases between. This CDR3 has 13 residues. Germline CDR1 MNHNY, CDR2 SVGAGI (reference sequence). The CDR3 nucleotides are TGTGCCAGCAGTTACGAAGGGCGTCAGCCCCAGCATTTT. It encodes CASSYEGRQPQHF.